The clone carrying this T cell receptor (beta chain) was seen just once. This entry is derived from a study of blood T cell repertoires in COVID-19. The overall study: The analysed material was cDNA or gDNA that came from T cells, B-cell-depleted T cells, or PBMCs.

CDR3 length: 14 amino acids. Germline CDR1 reads SGHKS; CDR2 reads YYEKEE (reference sequence). Trimming shortened V by 0 bases and J by 6 bases, and 13 bases separated the two germline ends. Authors' processing steps: Estimation of nucleated cell counts relied on the amplification of reference gene primers. The data were produced by immunoSEQ multiplex PCR, yet TCRdb's version contains in-frame clones alone and is incomplete. V and J calls and clone size come straight from that table; D and trimming were deduced from the DNA. The data show some 99,000 clones, approximately 87% seen once. The chain couples TRBV5-5 to TRBJ2-7; maybe TRBD1 (5 bases). The TCR sequence derives from a woman aged 55-69 years with acute or convalescent COVID-19. Sequenced material: peripheral blood. The CDR3 DNA follows: TGTGCCAGCAGCTTGGGTCAGGGAATCGGCGAGCAGTACTTC. Residues: CASSLGQGIGEQYF.